The T cell receptor (beta chain) under discussion was sequenced for a study of control samples from healthy donors and cancer patients (TCRdb year 2020). Regarding this clone: The antigen this receptor binds is unknown. Within one base of it there is no much larger clone, and no base qualities were kept.

The receptor library was made with the immunoSEQ multiplex PCR assay. TCRdb limited this immuneACCESS table to in-frame rearrangements with V and J called. A share of clones is missing; checked studies link under half to unresolved V genes, and the rest is unexplained. This sample gives fewer than 120,000 clones in total; 70% to 90% of them show up just once. The ten largest clonotypes hold roughly 4% of the sample. Sequenced: PBMCs. This TCR derives from a woman aged 55-69 years with lung cancer.

For the CDR3, the sequence is CASSQLAGGFGELFF. The DNA sequence follows: TGTGCCAGCAGCCAATTAGCGGGGGGCTTCGGGGAGCTGTTTTTT. Recombination joined TRBV9 with TRBJ2-2; TRBD2 lines up with 10 middle nucleotides. The CDR3 measures 15 amino acids from cysteine to phenylalanine. Left in the record is the CDR3 DNA by itself, 45 bases read in frame from the first base. The germline V end is reduced by 4 bases and the J end by 7 bases; junction bases left unmatched: 7. The germline V gene specifies SGDLS as CDR1 and YYNGEE as CDR2.